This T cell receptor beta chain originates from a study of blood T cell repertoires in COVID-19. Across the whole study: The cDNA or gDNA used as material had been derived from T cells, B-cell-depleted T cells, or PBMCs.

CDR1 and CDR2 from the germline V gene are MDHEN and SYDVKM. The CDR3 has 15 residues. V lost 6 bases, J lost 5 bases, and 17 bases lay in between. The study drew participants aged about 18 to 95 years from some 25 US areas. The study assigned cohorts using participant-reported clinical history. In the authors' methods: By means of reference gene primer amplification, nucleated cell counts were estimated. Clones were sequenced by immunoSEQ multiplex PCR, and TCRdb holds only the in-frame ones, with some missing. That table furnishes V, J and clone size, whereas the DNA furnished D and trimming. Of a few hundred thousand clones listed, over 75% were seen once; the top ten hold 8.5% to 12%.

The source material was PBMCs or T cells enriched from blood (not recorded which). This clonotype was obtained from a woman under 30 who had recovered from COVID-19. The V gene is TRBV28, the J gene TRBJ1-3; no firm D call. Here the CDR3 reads CASSPGLASRNTIYF. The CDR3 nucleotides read TGTGCCAGCAGCCCCGGGTTGGCGAGTCGAAACACCATATATTTT.